This TCR beta chain was sequenced during a study of CD8 T cells in Susac syndrome. The CDR3 contains 19 residues. Trimming took 4 bases from V and 7 from J; bases not matched to a gene: 12. Germline V CDR1 and CDR2: SGHAT, FQNNGV. Remarks on this clonotype: The antigen remains unidentified.

Findings and limits, study-wide: The study's TCR sequencing and HLA analysis covered a relatively small number of individuals, and the study acknowledged this.

Reverse transcription of about 0.5 to 1 ug RNA was carried out with random hexamers. Amplification of TCR beta CDR3 by immunoSEQ multiplex PCR spanned 54 Vbeta and 13 Jbeta. From the immunoSEQ multiplex PCR reads, TCRdb called clonotypes with MiXCR, one entry per CDR3 protein. Among some 400,000 distinct CDR3 sequences listed, approximately 89% were seen once. Sequencing of TCR beta drew on CD8+ and CD4+ T cells from blood. Negative magnetic isolation gave CD8+ and CD4+ cells; FACS enriched CD8+ TEMRA. This TCR came from a human donor with multiple sclerosis. Sequenced input: CD8+ T cells from PBMCs. The chain recombines TRBV11-2 with TRBJ2-2; 16 bases are a match to TRBD2. This CDR3 reads CASSSSPGLAGGPVGELFF. In nucleotides, the CDR3 is TGTGCCAGCAGCTCATCCCCGGGACTAGCGGGAGGGCCGGTCGGGGAGCTGTTTTTT. The complete variable domain, with remaining parts taken from reference TRBV11-2 and TRBJ2-2, reads EAGVAQSPRYKIIEKRQSVAFWCNPISGHATLYWYQQILGQGPKLLIQFQNNGVVDDSQLPKDRFSAERLKGVDSTLKIQPAKLEDSAVYLCASSSSPGLAGGPVGELFFGEGSRLTVL.